A single TCR beta chain is shown here with its context. Its cognate antigen is unknown. It was with 60 Vbeta and 13 Jbeta primers that the PCR ran. Sequencing was performed with immunoSEQ multiplex PCR; in TCRdb, only in-frame clones are kept and a portion is missing. The profile shows 150,000 to 200,000 clones, more than 80% of them singletons. Germline V CDR1 and CDR2: MGHRA, YSYEKL. CDR3 size: 20 residues. V lost 1 base, J lost 2 bases, and 9 bases stayed unmatched. This sample is part of a study of cytomegalovirus exposure and HLA in healthy donors. Study in general: An earlier analysis found under 130 million unique TCR beta sequences from about 190 million T cells.

Study-wide results and limits: The presence/absence work took it that sequencing depth was about the same across donors. Using the classifier, cytomegalovirus status was reportedly diagnosed with high specificity and sensitivity. The listing of approximately 160 TCR beta chains classed them as cytomegalovirus-associated.

The sample was PBMCs. The receptor was derived from a young woman in good health and CMV-seropositive. The rearrangement uses TRBV4-1 and TRBJ2-1; TRBD2 matches at 15 bases. The CDR3 DNA reads TGCGCCAGCAGCCAAGTTTTAAGGACTAGCGGGGGGGCAACCTACAATGAGCAGTTCTTC. Its protein is CASSQVLRTSGGATYNEQFF.